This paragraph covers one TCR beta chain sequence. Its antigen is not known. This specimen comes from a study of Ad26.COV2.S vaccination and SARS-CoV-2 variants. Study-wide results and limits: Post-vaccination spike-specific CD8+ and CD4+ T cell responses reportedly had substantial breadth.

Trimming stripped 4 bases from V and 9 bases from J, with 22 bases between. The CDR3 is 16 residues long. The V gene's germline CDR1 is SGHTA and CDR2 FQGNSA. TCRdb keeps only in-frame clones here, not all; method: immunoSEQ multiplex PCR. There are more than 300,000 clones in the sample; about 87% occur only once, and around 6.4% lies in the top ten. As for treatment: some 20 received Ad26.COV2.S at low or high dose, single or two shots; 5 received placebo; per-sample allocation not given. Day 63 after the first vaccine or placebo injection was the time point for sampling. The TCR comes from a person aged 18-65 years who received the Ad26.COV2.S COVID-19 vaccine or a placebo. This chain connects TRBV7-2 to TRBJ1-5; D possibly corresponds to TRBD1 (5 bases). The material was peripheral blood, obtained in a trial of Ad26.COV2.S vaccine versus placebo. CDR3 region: CASSSRGGKTSPPQHF. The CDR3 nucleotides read TGTGCCAGCAGCTCCCGGGGCGGCAAGACGTCTCCGCCCCAGCATTTT. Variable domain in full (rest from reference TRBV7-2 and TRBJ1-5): GAGVSQSPSNKVTEKGKDVELRCDPISGHTALYWYRQSLGQGLEFLIYFQGNSAPDKSGLPSDRFSAERTGGSVSTLTIQRTQQEDSAVYLCASSSRGGKTSPPQHFGDGTRLSIL.